These 21 T cell receptor beta chains share one sample of origin, sequenced in a study of blood T cell repertoires in COVID-19. Some clones are missing from TCRdb's copy, which holds only in-frame ones; the method was immunoSEQ multiplex PCR. The table lists 220,000 or so clones, approximately 90% of them singletons. Sequencing used PBMCs or T cells enriched from blood (not recorded which). These receptor sequences come from a middle-aged man who had been exposed to COVID-19.

This chain uses TRBV2 with TRBJ2-3; a weak D match, TRBD1 (5 bases). Germline-derived CDR1 and CDR2 are SNHLY and FYNNEI. Trimming pared 7 bases from V and 4 bases from J, leaving 9 bases between. The CDR3 runs 12 residues. The CDR3 coding sequence is TGTGCCAGCATGACAGACGCAGATACGCAGTATTTT. Its translation: CASMTDADTQYF. The full variable domain, its missing parts supplied by reference TRBV2 and TRBJ2-3, is EPEVTQTPSHQVTQMGQEVILRCVPISNHLYFYWYRQILGQKVEFLVSFYNNEISEKSEIFDDQFSVERPDGSNFTLKIRSTKLEDSAMYFCASMTDADTQYFGPGTRLTVL.

The J gene is TRBJ1-5, the V gene TRBV28; D gene ambiguous. Germline CDR1 MDHEN, CDR2 SYDVKM. Trimming stripped 3 bases from V and 5 bases from J, with 11 bases between. The CDR3 totals 14 residues. In DNA form, the CDR3 reads TGTGCCAGCAGTTTTAATAACAGAGATCAGCCCCAGCATTTT. Translating it yields CASSFNNRDQPQHF. Variable domain in full (rest from reference TRBV28 and TRBJ1-5): DVKVTQSSRYLVKRTGEKVFLECVQDMDHENMFWYRQDPGLGLRLIYFSYDVKMKEKGDIPEGYSVSREKKERFSLILESASTNQTSMYLCASSFNNRDQPQHFGDGTRLSIL.

The chain recombines TRBV5-1 with TRBJ1-2, with 7 nucleotides matching TRBD1. This CDR3 is built from 18 residues. J was trimmed by 1 base and V by 1 base; bases with no gene match: 13. Germline loops: CDR1 SGHRS, CDR2 YFSETQ. The CDR3: CASSLIRRGTRSNYGYTF. Written as DNA, the CDR3 is TGCGCCAGCAGCTTGATACGCAGGGGGACGCGAAGTAACTATGGCTACACCTTC.

The gene calls are TRBV10-3 and TRBJ2-1; possible D gene TRBD2, 5 bases. There are 16 residues in the CDR3. The V end lost 3 bases, the J end lost 3 bases, and 15 bases lay between the germline ends. Germline CDR1 is ENHRY and CDR2 is SYGVKD. DNA of the CDR3: TGTGCCATCAGTGATAGGGCTGGGAGAGGCTACAATGAGCAGTTCTTC. It codes for CAISDRAGRGYNEQFF.

The chain is built from TRBV15 and TRBJ2-7; TRBD2 aligns across 7 bases. The V and J ends lost 3 bases and 3 bases, in that order; junction bases with no gene match: 5. Germline V gene sequence: CDR1 LNHNV, CDR2 YYDKDF (reference sequence). The CDR3 runs 14 residues. CDR3 in amino acids: CATSRGGLGYEQYV. CDR3 bases: TGTGCCACCAGCAGGGGAGGGCTAGGCTACGAGCAGTACGTC.

The J gene is TRBJ2-7, the V gene TRBV7-2; 9 nucleotides align to TRBD2. Germline V gives CDR1 SGHTA, CDR2 FQGNSA. V lost 4 bases to trimming and J lost 0 bases; unmatched junction nucleotides: 10. This CDR3 spans 17 amino acids. CDR3 coding DNA: TGTGCCAGCAGCTCCTCGTCGCAGCGGGGGGTCTCCTACGAGCAGTACTTC. Translated: CASSSSSQRGVSYEQYF.

This chain uses TRBV10-3 with TRBJ1-5; 8 bases line up with TRBD1. Per the germline V gene, CDR1 is ENHRY and CDR2 is SYGVKD. The CDR3 has 19 amino acids. J gave up 0 bases and V 2 bases, and 12 bases lay outside the gene matches. CDR3 DNA: TGTGCCATCAGTGAGGCGGGTCCTCAGGGGGCGACTAGCAATCAGCCCCAGCATTTT. Its translation is CAISEAGPQGATSNQPQHF.

The J gene is TRBJ1-4, the V gene TRBV28; D perhaps matches TRBD1 (5 bases). Per the germline V gene, CDR1 is MDHEN and CDR2 is SYDVKM. The length of the CDR3 is 14 residues. V lost 1 base and J lost 6, with 9 bases in between. CDR3 loop: CASSLSGGDEKLFF. CDR3 DNA: TGTGCCAGCAGTTTATCCGGGGGTGATGAAAAACTGTTTTTT.

The rearrangement uses TRBV5-1 and TRBJ1-6; TRBD1 matches at 7 bases. Germline CDR1 and CDR2: SGHRS and YFSETQ. Losses at the gene ends were 0 bases for V and 10 bases for J; bases not matched to a gene: 7. This CDR3 is built from 15 residues. The CDR3 nucleotides are TGCGCCAGCAGCTTGGATCAGCAGGGGGGATCACCCCTCCACTTT. It encodes CASSLDQQGGSPLHF.

The chain is built from TRBV19 and TRBJ2-3; 10 bases are shared with TRBD2. Germline trimming cut 5 bases from V and 5 bases from J; bases unmatched to any gene: 13. The germline CDR1 and CDR2 sequences are LNHDA and SQIVND (reference sequence). The CDR3 has 17 residues. The CDR3 sequence is CASSRSSSSGSEDTQYF. CDR3 in DNA: TGTGCCAGTAGTCGCTCTTCTTCTAGCGGGAGTGAAGATACGCAGTATTTT.

This clone was observed once. This chain connects TRBV7-9 to TRBJ2-7, with D tentatively TRBD2 (6 bases). There are 16 residues in the CDR3. Deletions cut 7 bases from V and 5 bases from J, with 24 bases between. Germline CDR1 and CDR2: SEHNR and FQNEAQ (reference sequence). CDR3 protein: CASTTSGIVGGNEQYF. The CDR3 DNA sequence: TGTGCCAGCACCACCTCGGGGATAGTCGGGGGTAACGAGCAGTACTTC.

The chain employs TRBV28 and TRBJ2-7; D may be TRBD2 (5 bases). Trimming shortened V by 6 bases and J by 1 base, and 13 bases separated the two germline ends. The CDR3 totals 14 residues. Per germline, CDR1 MDHEN and CDR2 SYDVKM. The CDR3 region has the DNA TGTGCCAGCAGCCTATCCGGGGAATCCTACGAGCAGTACGTC. Its protein product is CASSLSGESYEQYV.

The rearrangement links TRBV27 to TRBJ1-2; 7 bases align to TRBD1. Per germline, CDR1 MNHEY and CDR2 SMNVEV (reference sequence). This CDR3 has 13 residues. Trimming cost V 8 bases and J 4 bases; bases outside gene matches: 7. In nucleotides, the CDR3 is TGTGCCAGCGGCTTAGGGGGCCGCTATGGCTACACCTTC. Translating it yields CASGLGGRYGYTF.

The rearrangement uses TRBV4-1 and TRBJ1-2; D remains ambiguous. V shed 0 bases and J shed 1 base, with 9 bases lying between them. Germline lookup yields CDR1 MGHRA and CDR2 YSYEKL. The CDR3 consists of 15 residues. The CDR3 protein is CASSQETTDNYGYTF. DNA of the CDR3: TGCGCCAGCAGCCAAGAGACAACGGATAACTATGGCTACACCTTC.

This chain links TRBV18 with TRBJ1-2; weak D call: TRBD1 (5 bases). Germline assignment: CDR1 KGHSH and CDR2 LQKENI. This CDR3 region has 14 residues. V was pared by 3 bases and J by 8 bases, with 16 bases between. CDR3 bases: TGTGCCAGCTCACCTGGGGGAGGCCCCCACGGCTACACCTTC. The encoded protein is CASSPGGGPHGYTF.

The chain has TRBV7-2 and TRBJ2-1; D is possibly TRBD2 (6 bases). V shed 1 base and J shed 4 bases, with 14 bases lying between them. Per germline, CDR1 SGHTA and CDR2 FQGNSA. The CDR3 contains 16 residues. CDR3 region: CASSLGMGLLYNEQFF. The CDR3 DNA reads as TGTGCCAGCAGCTTAGGTATGGGACTCCTATACAATGAGCAGTTCTTC.

The chain joins TRBV6-5 to TRBJ1-5; D might be TRBD1 (5 bases). The germline gives CDR1 MNHEY, CDR2 SVGAGI. Trimming left V 5 bases short and J 3 bases short, with 11 bases between. This CDR3 spans 14 amino acids. The CDR3 protein is CASSSTGANQPQHF. The CDR3 bases are TGTGCCAGCAGTAGCACAGGAGCCAATCAGCCCCAGCATTTT.

The V and J genes are TRBV29-1 and TRBJ1-1; D is possibly TRBD1 (5 bases). CDR1 is SQVTM, CDR2 ANQGSEA, per germline. This CDR3 is built from 16 residues. The ends were cut back, 6 bases at V and 3 bases at J, with 23 bases in the middle. The CDR3 bases are TGCAGCGTCCAACCCAGGGCTTCGTCGTATGACACTGAAGCTTTCTTT. Amino acid sequence: CSVQPRASSYDTEAFF.

This clone turned up a few times. The chain employs TRBV28 and TRBJ1-6; D unclear. V shed 8 bases and J shed 2 bases, with 10 bases lying between them. The CDR3 consists of 14 residues. Germline V gene data show CDR1 as MDHEN and CDR2 as SYDVKM. This chain's CDR3 is CASWSSPYNSPLHF. The CDR3 DNA is TGTGCCAGCTGGTCGAGCCCCTATAATTCACCCCTCCACTTT.

A single count supports this clone. The chain links TRBV5-8 to TRBJ1-2, with 7 bases fitting TRBD1. The CDR3 spans 12 residues. Germline V gene sequence: CDR1 SGHTS, CDR2 YDEGEE. V shed 4 bases, J shed 7 bases, and the junction held 4 bases outside the gene matches. CDR3 in amino acids: CASSTTGVGYTF. CDR3 sequence (DNA): TGTGCCAGCAGCACTACAGGGGTTGGCTACACCTTC.

This clone was observed a handful of times. V and J are TRBV6-6 and TRBJ2-7, with 11 bases lining up with TRBD1. This CDR3 region has 15 residues. The trim removed 4 bases at V and 4 bases at J, leaving 6 bases unmatched. The V gene's germline CDR1 is MNHNY and CDR2 SVGAGI (reference sequence). CDR3 region: CASSSRDRGVYEQYF. The CDR3 DNA sequence: TGTGCCAGCAGTTCCCGGGACAGGGGGGTGTACGAGCAGTACTTC.